Listed below are T cell receptor beta chains from one sample, sequenced in a study of neoadjuvant nivolumab and ipilimumab in lung cancer. Clones were read by immunoSEQ multiplex PCR, and TCRdb kept only the in-frame ones, dropping some. Of some 25,000 clones in the sample, approximately 80% were seen once. The material sequenced was tumor tissue, taken after neoadjuvant nivolumab, alone or with ipilimumab, at or shortly before surgery. The source is an adult with non-small cell lung cancer. Each CDR3 is given with its conserved first and last residue. Each record gives: clone size, J gene, D gene, V gene, CDR3 protein, CDR3 DNA. The D gene is left open where the match is weak. Clone size is not always given. Where it is, it says once, few, many or a class for expanded clones.

-,TRBJ2-7,-,TRBV7-9,CASSLGRAAYEQYF,TGTGCCAGCAGCTTGGGGCGGGCCGCCTACGAGCAGTACTTC
-,TRBJ2-3,TRBD1,TRBV6-1,CASGRDRAGYF,TGTGCCAGCGGCCGGGACAGGGCGGGGTATTTT
-,TRBJ2-3,TRBD2,TRBV10-3,CAISRGLAGTDTQYF,TGTGCCATCAGCCGAGGACTAGCGGGCACAGATACGCAGTATTTT
-,TRBJ2-7,-,TRBV7-9,CASSRPGPYEQYF,TGTGCCAGCAGCCGACCGGGACCCTACGAGCAGTACTTC
-,TRBJ2-3,-,TRBV10-3,CASSRGGQSDTQYF,TGTGCCTCTAGCCGGGGAGGCCAATCAGATACGCAGTATTTT
-,TRBJ2-3,-,TRBV11-2,CASSLEADTQYF,TGTGCCAGCAGCTTAGAGGCAGATACGCAGTATTTT
medium-sized,TRBJ1-4,-,TRBV7-9,CASSFPSTTNEKLFF,TGTGCCAGCAGCTTCCCCTCCACCACTAATGAAAAACTGTTTTTT
-,TRBJ2-3,TRBD1,TRBV5-4,CASRLQGARADTQYF,TGTGCCAGCAGGTTACAGGGGGCGCGGGCAGATACGCAGTATTTT
-,TRBJ1-2,TRBD1,TRBV29-1,CSVGTTGYGYTF,TGCAGCGTCGGCACGACAGGGTATGGCTACACCTTC
-,TRBJ2-3,TRBD2,TRBV6-5,CASSYSGVAGDHTQYF,TGTGCCAGCAGTTACTCGGGAGTAGCGGGGGACCATACGCAGTATTTT
-,TRBJ2-7,-,TRBV7-8,CASSSGASNFYEQYF,TGTGCCAGCAGCTCCGGCGCTAGCAATTTCTACGAGCAGTACTTC
-,TRBJ2-2,-,TRBV7-6,CASSLGAFGYSNTGELFF,TGTGCCAGCAGCTTAGGGGCTTTCGGTTATTCGAACACCGGGGAGCTGTTTTTT
-,TRBJ2-5,TRBD2,TRBV11-2,CASSPGLVETQYF,TGTGCCAGCAGCCCAGGACTAGTAGAGACCCAGTACTTC
few,TRBJ2-3,TRBD2,TRBV11-1,CASSDRLAGVTQYF,TGTGCCAGCAGCGACCGACTAGCGGGGGTAACGCAGTATTTT
-,TRBJ1-2,TRBD1,TRBV5-4,CASSLQGAGGYTF,TGTGCCAGCAGCTTACAGGGGGCGGGTGGCTACACCTTC
few,TRBJ1-5,-,TRBV15,CATSRAARSNQPQHF,TGTGCCACCAGCAGGGCGGCCAGAAGCAATCAGCCCCAGCATTTT
-,TRBJ2-7,-,TRBV5-1,CASRPSGAYEQYF,TGCGCCAGCAGACCCTCGGGGGCCTACGAGCAGTACTTC
-,TRBJ2-3,TRBD2,TRBV9,CASSTPAGGRHTQYF,TGTGCCAGCAGCACACCAGCGGGGGGGCGACATACGCAGTATTTT
-,TRBJ1-2,-,TRBV5-6,CASSPGAADYGYTF,TGTGCCAGCAGCCCTGGGGCGGCAGACTATGGCTACACCTTC
-,TRBJ2-6,-,TRBV19,CASSSEGHFSGANVLTF,TGTGCCAGTAGCTCTGAGGGGCATTTCTCTGGGGCCAACGTCCTGACTTTC
few,TRBJ2-2,TRBD1,TRBV25-1,CASRDRGRDTGELFF,TGTGCCAGCAGAGACAGGGGGCGCGACACCGGGGAGCTGTTTTTT
once,TRBJ2-1,TRBD2,TRBV5-5,CASSSVGGAQFF,TGTGCCAGCAGCTCGGTCGGGGGGGCACAGTTCTTC
few,TRBJ2-5,-,TRBV7-2,CASSVVGGARGETQYF,TGTGCCAGCAGCGTAGTGGGGGGGGCGCGGGGAGAGACCCAGTACTTC
once,TRBJ2-1,-,TRBV29-1,CSVLDSSGPFF,TGCAGCGTTTTGGACAGTAGCGGACCGTTCTTC
-,TRBJ2-5,-,TRBV5-1,CASSLGPRVSETQYF,TGCGCCAGCAGCTTGGGGCCGCGGGTATCAGAGACCCAGTACTTC
-,TRBJ2-1,TRBD2,TRBV10-2,CATRGGYNEQFF,TGCGCCACGCGGGGGGGCTACAATGAGCAGTTCTTC
few,TRBJ2-7,TRBD1,TRBV10-1,CASSEDREAYEQYF,TGCGCCAGCAGCGAGGACAGGGAGGCCTACGAGCAGTACTTC
-,TRBJ1-2,TRBD1,TRBV5-5,CASSPVTGTGVGYTF,TGTGCCAGCAGCCCGGTTACCGGGACAGGGGTAGGCTACACCTTC
-,TRBJ1-6,-,TRBV18,CASSPSGNNSPLHF,TGTGCCAGCTCACCTTCTGGGAATAATTCACCCCTCCACTTT
once,TRBJ2-3,TRBD2,TRBV18,CASSPGTSGTHTQYF,TGTGCCAGCTCACCAGGGACTAGCGGGACCCATACGCAGTATTTT
-,TRBJ1-6,-,TRBV27,CASSLVGVKGYNSPLHF,TGTGCCAGCAGTTTAGTTGGGGTAAAAGGCTATAATTCACCCCTCCACTTT
-,TRBJ2-1,-,TRBV5-1,CASSGDSSYNEQFF,TGCGCCAGCAGCGGGGATAGCTCCTACAATGAGCAGTTCTTC
-,TRBJ2-1,TRBD2,TRBV11-2,CASSLEPSGGGSQFF,TGTGCCAGCAGCTTAGAGCCTAGCGGGGGGGGGAGCCAGTTCTTC